The rows below give T cell receptor beta chains drawn from one sample of a study of OX40 agonist ivuxolimab in advanced cancers. Only in-frame clones appear in the TCRdb table, and some are missing; sequencing was by immunoSEQ multiplex PCR. The sample lists some 83,000 clones, roughly 86% occurring once. Here the sequenced sample was CD4+ or CD8+ T cells sorted from blood, taken in a trial of the OX40 agonist ivuxolimab. The receptors shown here come from an adult with an advanced solid tumor such as melanoma, head and neck, liver or kidney cancer. CDR3s leave out the opening cysteine and the closing phenylalanine or tryptophan. Fields, in order: V gene, CDR3 protein.

v_gene: TRBV5-1
CDR3aa: ASSSLPGANGETQY

v_gene: TRBV6-5
CDR3aa: ASRYDSDNYGYT

v_gene: TRBV11-2
CDR3aa: ASSLDLTHIRGYT

v_gene: TRBV6-5
CDR3aa: ASSWGISGNTIY

v_gene: TRBV11-3
CDR3aa: ASSLRAGGTGELF

v_gene: TRBV9
CDR3aa: ASSVATGDLGVELF

v_gene: TRBV18
CDR3aa: ASSPTSDRNTDTQY

v_gene: TRBV4-1
CDR3aa: ASSREPGSTNYGYT

v_gene: TRBV9
CDR3aa: ASSVGTMQETQY

v_gene: TRBV7-3
CDR3aa: ASSLGATYNEQF

v_gene: TRBV6-1
CDR3aa: AISFVPDTQY

v_gene: TRBV7-2
CDR3aa: ASSKDPAYGYT

v_gene: TRBV5-8
CDR3aa: ASSSPGGTGDDGYT

v_gene: TRBV10-1
CDR3aa: ASNKRGEETQY

v_gene: TRBV18
CDR3aa: ASSQRNTEAF

v_gene: TRBV4-3
CDR3aa: ASSQEEIGTGANVLT

v_gene: TRBV7-9
CDR3aa: ASSPRTGSGELF

v_gene: TRBV6-1
CDR3aa: ASSTGDYEQY

v_gene: TRBV9
CDR3aa: ASSSVRVLGYT

v_gene: TRBV5-1
CDR3aa: ASSTGQGMNTEAF

v_gene: TRBV7-2
CDR3aa: ASSASEETQY

v_gene: TRBV29-1
CDR3aa: SVRQGGASGHTGELF

v_gene: TRBV27
CDR3aa: ASSLEWRTDTQY

v_gene: TRBV10-3
CDR3aa: AISRDRPPGNEQF